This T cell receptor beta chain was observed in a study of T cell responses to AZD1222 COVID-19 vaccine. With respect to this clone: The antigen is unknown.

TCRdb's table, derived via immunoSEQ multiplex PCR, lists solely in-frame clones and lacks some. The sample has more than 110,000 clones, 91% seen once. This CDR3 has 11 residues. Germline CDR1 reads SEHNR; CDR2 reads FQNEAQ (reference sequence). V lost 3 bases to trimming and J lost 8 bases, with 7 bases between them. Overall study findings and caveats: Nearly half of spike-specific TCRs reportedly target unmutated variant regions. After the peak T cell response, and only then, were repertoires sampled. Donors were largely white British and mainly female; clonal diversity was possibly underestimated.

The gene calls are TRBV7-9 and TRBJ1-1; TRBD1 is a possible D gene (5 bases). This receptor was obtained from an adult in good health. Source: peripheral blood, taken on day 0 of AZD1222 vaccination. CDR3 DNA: TGTGCCAGCAGCTTGTCAGGGGAAGCTTTCTTT. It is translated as CASSLSGEAFF.